Following are 24 T cell receptor beta chains from one sample sequenced in a study of control samples from healthy donors and cancer patients. This table comes from immunoSEQ multiplex PCR, and its TCRdb copy is limited to in-frame clones, with some not included. The repertoire holds over 200,000 clones, with over 75% as singletons. Sample: PBMCs. The source of these receptors is a woman aged 60 to 75 with lung cancer.

This clone was seen repeatedly, ten times or more. The chain joins TRBV19 to TRBJ1-2; no reliable D call. V was clipped by 2 bases and J by 3 bases, with 7 bases between them. Germline V CDR1 and CDR2: LNHDA, SQIVND (reference sequence). This CDR3 comprises 13 residues. CDR3 nucleotides: TGTGCCAGTAGTATACAGGTGGACTATGGCTACACCTTC. It codes for CASSIQVDYGYTF. The complete variable domain, with remaining parts taken from reference TRBV19 and TRBJ1-2, reads DGGITQSPKYLFRKEGQNVTLSCEQNLNHDAMYWYRQDPGQGLRLIYYSQIVNDFQKGDIAEGYSVSREKKESFPLTVTSAQKNPTAFYLCASSIQVDYGYTFGSGTRLTVV.

The chain has TRBV5-5 and TRBJ1-1; TRBD1 matches at 10 bases. Trimming at V came to 3 bases and at J to 4 bases, leaving 0 bases not matched to a gene. CDR3 length: 13 residues. Per the germline V gene, CDR1 is SGHKS and CDR2 is YYEKEE (reference sequence). The DNA for the CDR3 is TGTGCCAGCAGCTGGACAGGGGGCACTGAAGCTTTCTTT. This translates into CASSWTGGTEAFF.

This clone has only a few counts. V and J are TRBV7-9 and TRBJ1-5; D unresolved. Germline lookup yields CDR1 SEHNR and CDR2 FQNEAQ (reference sequence). The CDR3 sequence is 13 residues long. Trimming shortened V by 4 bases and J by 5 bases, and 9 bases separated the two germline ends. Here the CDR3 reads CASSSLTDQPQHF. CDR3 DNA: TGTGCCAGCAGCTCCTTAACAGATCAGCCCCAGCATTTT.

The genes are TRBV29-1 and TRBJ1-1; D remains ambiguous. The V gene lost 0 bases and the J gene lost 10 bases, with 21 bases spanning the gap. Germline V gives CDR1 SQVTM, CDR2 ANQGSEA. There are 15 residues in the CDR3. CDR3 nucleotide sequence: TGCAGCGTTGAAGAGGCCAGACGGAGTGCACGGGGAGCTTTCTTT. Its translation: CSVEEARRSARGAFF.

The rearrangement links TRBV4-2 to TRBJ2-5; D is perhaps TRBD2 (6 bases). The CDR3 is made up of 14 amino acids. The ends were cut back, 1 base at V and 5 bases at J, with 11 bases in the middle. Looked up from germline, CDR1 is LGHNA and CDR2 is YNFKEQ. As DNA, the CDR3 is TGTGCCAGCAGCCAAGTCTCGGGGGAGGAGACCCAGTACTTC. It encodes CASSQVSGEETQYF.

This clone was recorded a few times. V and J are TRBV27 and TRBJ1-1, with 10 bases that match TRBD1. J gave up 6 bases and V 6 bases, and 7 bases lay outside the gene matches. This CDR3 has 14 residues. From germline, CDR1 is MNHEY and CDR2 SMNVEV (reference sequence). The CDR3 sequence is CASRGQGIGAEAFF. In DNA, the CDR3 is TGTGCCAGCAGGGGACAGGGGATAGGAGCTGAAGCTTTCTTT.

The count of this clone is one. This rearrangement joins TRBV10-1 to TRBJ2-3, with D possibly called TRBD1 or TRBD2 (5 bases each). This CDR3 is built from 13 residues. CDR1 is WNHNN, CDR2 SYGVQD, per germline (reference sequence). In nucleotides, the CDR3 is TGCGCTTCCGAGAGGGACGGTGCAGATACGCAGTATTTT. It encodes CASERDGADTQYF.

This clone was seen more than once but under ten times. The V call is TRBV5-1, the J call TRBJ1-5, with TRBD1 matching 9 bases. J lost 1 base, V lost 1 base, and 0 bases had no gene match. Germline loops: CDR1 SGHRS, CDR2 YFSETQ. This CDR3 comprises 15 residues. Written as DNA, the CDR3 is TGCGCCAGCAGCTTGACAGGGGGCAGCAATCAGCCCCAGCATTTT. Translating it yields CASSLTGGSNQPQHF.

The gene calls are TRBV28 and TRBJ1-4; D is undetermined. This CDR3 is 13 amino acids long. CDR1 MDHEN and CDR2 SYDVKM come from the germline V gene. V gave up 4 bases and J gave up 6 bases, with 9 bases separating them. CDR3 loop: CASSSSPDEKLFF. The CDR3 region has the DNA TGTGCCAGCAGTTCCTCCCCAGATGAAAAACTGTTTTTT.

This sequence joins TRBV28 and TRBJ2-1; 11 bases align to TRBD1. CDR1 and CDR2 (germline): MDHEN, SYDVKM. This CDR3 is built from 15 residues. J was trimmed by 7 bases and V by 8 bases; bases with no gene match: 10. CDR3 nucleotide sequence: TGTGCCAGCCTCAAAACCGGACAGGGGGCGAATGAGCAGTTCTTC. Encoded protein: CASLKTGQGANEQFF.

The gene calls are TRBV3-1 (or the pseudogene TRBV3-2) and TRBJ2-6; perhaps D is TRBD1 or TRBD2 (5 bases each). Trimming stripped 4 bases from V and 0 bases from J, with 16 bases between. The length of the CDR3 is 18 residues. Germline values: CDR1 LGHDT, CDR2 YNNKEL (reference sequence). Written as DNA, the CDR3 is TGTGCCAGCAGCCCATCGGGACGTAAACTCTCTGGGGCCAACGTCCTGACTTTC. Translated: CASSPSGRKLSGANVLTF.

This chain connects TRBV7-8 to TRBJ1-2; the D is unclear. V lost 0 bases and J 12 bases, leaving 17 bases between the germline ends. The CDR3 contains 14 residues. CDR1 and CDR2 (germline): SGHVS, FQNEAQ. Here the CDR3 DNA reads TGTGCCAGCAGCTTAGCATCGGAGAGGCTCGCAGACACCTTC. Amino acid sequence: CASSLASERLADTF.

This clone came up a few times. This chain uses TRBV11-2 with TRBJ2-4; 7 bases fit TRBD2. The germline CDR1 and CDR2 sequences are SGHAT and FQNNGV. The CDR3 loop spans 12 amino acids. After removal of 5 bases from V and 9 bases from J, the junction contained 4 bases not matched to a gene. CDR3 nucleotides: TGTGCCAGCAGCCCTTGGGAGGGCATTCAGTACTTC. The encoded protein is CASSPWEGIQYF.

This chain links TRBV6-1 with TRBJ2-7; D possibly corresponds to TRBD1 (6 bases). Trimming cost V 2 bases and J 2 bases, with 13 bases left between them. In germline, CDR1 is MNHNS, CDR2 SASEGT. This CDR3 spans 15 amino acids. The CDR3 DNA reads as TGTGCCAGCAGTGAATGGGGGCTAGCCACCTACGAGCAGTACTTC. Translating it yields CASSEWGLATYEQYF.

This chain uses TRBV5-1 with TRBJ2-3; D call uncertain. Germline values: CDR1 SGHRS, CDR2 YFSETQ. V dropped 1 base and J dropped 4 bases, with 13 bases sitting between them. This CDR3 spans 15 amino acids. CDR3 amino acids: CASSLSARGSDTQYF. The CDR3 DNA sequence: TGCGCCAGCAGCTTGTCAGCGCGTGGGTCAGATACGCAGTATTTT.

The rearrangement links TRBV5-1 to TRBJ1-1; the D is unclear. The CDR3 is made up of 15 amino acids. Trimming removed 1 base from V and 0 bases from J, with 10 bases in between. Germline assignment: CDR1 SGHRS and CDR2 YFSETQ. For the CDR3, the DNA is TGCGCCAGCAGCTTGAACAGTCAATTGAACACTGAAGCTTTCTTT. As protein: CASSLNSQLNTEAFF.

This sequence joins TRBV18 and TRBJ2-7; no definite D call. V shed 4 bases and J shed 5 bases, with 12 bases lying between them. The germline CDR1 and CDR2 sequences are KGHSH and LQKENI. The CDR3 is 13 residues long. For the CDR3, the DNA is TGTGCCAGCTCACGGGCCCGCTGGGACGAGCAGTACTTC. Translated: CASSRARWDEQYF.

V usage is TRBV27 and J usage is TRBJ2-6; D not certain. Per germline, CDR1 MNHEY and CDR2 SMNVEV (reference sequence). V was trimmed by 5 bases and J by 0 bases, leaving 20 bases between them. There are 19 residues in the CDR3. CDR3 loop: CASSLTFPQLSSGANVLTF. CDR3 nucleotides: TGTGCCAGCAGTCTTACCTTTCCCCAACTTAGCTCTGGGGCCAACGTCCTGACTTTC.

The CDR3 nucleotides read TGTGCCAGCAGCATCAACGCCCCACAGGCGGACACCGGGGAGCTGTTTTTT. This sequence encodes CASSINAPQADTGELFF. The chain has TRBV7-3 and TRBJ2-2, with D maybe TRBD1 (5 bases). Germline values: CDR1 SGHTA, CDR2 FQGTGA. Trimming took off 5 bases at V and 3 bases at J, with 19 bases between the two ends. The CDR3 is 17 amino acids.

The genes are TRBV27 and TRBJ2-6; TRBD1 matches at 7 bases. The ends lost 4 bases at V and 0 bases at J; junction bases unmatched: 12. Germline-derived CDR1 and CDR2 are MNHEY and SMNVEV (reference sequence). This CDR3 is built from 19 residues. The CDR3 loop is CASSSAWTGRSSGANVLTF. The CDR3 nucleotides read TGTGCCAGCAGTTCTGCCTGGACAGGTAGAAGCTCTGGGGCCAACGTCCTGACTTTC.

The rearrangement links TRBV28 to TRBJ2-7; D is unclear. Germline loops: CDR1 MDHEN, CDR2 SYDVKM. Trimming removed 6 bases at V and 4 bases at J, with 4 bases between. The CDR3 contains 10 residues. The chain's CDR3 is CASRGYEQYF. CDR3 DNA: TGTGCCAGCAGGGGTTACGAGCAGTACTTC.

In its sample, this clone was seen once. The V call is TRBV28, the J call TRBJ2-3, with D possibly called TRBD1 or TRBD2 (6 bases each). This CDR3 is built from 13 residues. Trimming removed 0 bases at V and 8 bases at J, with 9 bases between. Germline V CDR1 and CDR2: MDHEN, SYDVKM. The CDR3 here is CASSLWGGGTQYF. CDR3 nucleotide sequence: TGTGCCAGCAGTTTATGGGGGGGCGGTACGCAGTATTTT. The variable domain in full, with the rest retrieved from reference TRBV28 and TRBJ2-3, is DVKVTQSSRYLVKRTGEKVFLECVQDMDHENMFWYRQDPGLGLRLIYFSYDVKMKEKGDIPEGYSVSREKKERFSLILESASTNQTSMYLCASSLWGGGTQYFGPGTRLTVL.

This sequence joins TRBV24-1 and TRBJ1-2; 10 positions agree with TRBD1. CDR3 length equals 16 residues. Germline CDR1 and CDR2: KGHDR and SFDVKD. With 4 bases clipped from V and 4 bases from J, the junction kept 8 bases outside the gene matches. This chain's CDR3 is CATSDPGTGDIYGYTF. The DNA for the CDR3 is TGTGCCACCAGTGACCCCGGGACAGGGGACATCTATGGCTACACCTTC.

This clone showed up just once. J is TRBJ2-4 and V is TRBV6-1; the D call may be TRBD1 or TRBD2 (5 bases each). V shed 2 bases and J shed 6 bases, with 14 bases lying between them. Germline values: CDR1 MNHNS, CDR2 SASEGT. This CDR3 has 15 residues. The CDR3 DNA sequence: TGTGCCAGCAGTGAAAGTTGGGGACGGCTAAACATTCAGTACTTC. Its protein is CASSESWGRLNIQYF.